Listed here are 11 T cell receptor beta chains from one sample, sequenced in a study of blood T cells in healthy people across ages. With a J-beta primer mix and a sample-barcoded 5' primer, a second PCR ran roughly 6 to 11 cycles. TCRdb re-analysed the 5' RACE reads in MiXCR, keeping a single row per CDR3 protein. The table records about 680,000 distinct CDR3 sequences, around 49% of them present only once. Material: blood. All receptors come from a woman aged 55-70 years in good health.

Points on this clonotype: A junction end diverges from the germline sequence, so it may reflect a read error. The V gene is TRBV4-1, the J gene TRBJ2-1; D remains ambiguous. The germline V gene encodes CDR1 MGHRA and CDR2 YSYEKL. The CDR3 is made up of 17 amino acids. DNA for the CDR3: TGCGCCAGCAGCCAAGAAGGAGCGTCAGCCTTCTACGATGAGCAGTTCTTC. This codes for CASSQEGASAFYDEQFF.

The rearrangement links TRBV4-1 to TRBJ2-7; 11 positions match TRBD1. V lost 3 bases and J lost 2; bases outside the gene matches: 3. The CDR3 is 15 residues long. CDR1 and CDR2 from the germline V gene are MGHRA and YSYEKL. As DNA, the CDR3 is TGCGCCAGCAGCCACGGGACAGGGGGGACCTACGAGCAGTACTTC. It translates to CASSHGTGGTYEQYF.

The chain is built from TRBV18 and TRBJ2-2; the D call may be TRBD1 or TRBD2 (6 bases each). The CDR3 consists of 16 residues. V shed 8 bases and J shed 5 bases, with 21 bases lying between them. CDR1 is KGHSH, CDR2 LQKENI, per germline. For the CDR3, the DNA is TGTGCCAGCCCCCGCCCGGGGGCTTTGGGGACCGGGGAGCTGTTTTTT. Its protein product is CASPRPGALGTGELFF.

A word on this clonotype: Its ends do not fully match the called genes, so a read error is possible. CDR3 nucleotide sequence: TGTGCTATCAGTGAGTCTCCCTTTCAAAAACTGTTTTTT. Its translation is CAISESPFQKLFF. This chain connects TRBV10-3 to TRBJ1-4; D remains ambiguous. In germline, CDR1 is ENHRY, CDR2 SYGVKD. This CDR3 contains 13 residues.

The chain couples TRBV13 to TRBJ2-4, with 7 bases that match TRBD2. Germline V gene lookup returns CDR1 PRHDT and CDR2 FYEKMQ (reference sequence). The J segment lost 9 bases and the V segment lost 1 base, leaving 3 bases of the junction unmatched. This CDR3 has 13 residues. The CDR3: CASSLDREVIQYF. The CDR3 DNA reads TGTGCCAGCAGCTTAGACCGGGAGGTCATTCAGTACTTC. Complete variable domain (other parts from reference TRBV13 and TRBJ2-4): AAGVIQSPRHLIKEKRETATLKCYPIPRHDTVYWYQQGPGQDPQFLISFYEKMQSDKGSIPDRFSAQQFSDYHSELNMSSLELGDSALYFCASSLDREVIQYFGAGTRLSVL.

Many counts were recorded for this clonotype. The V call is TRBV10-3, the J call TRBJ2-3; TRBD2 agrees at 8 bases. The CDR3 consists of 13 residues. Germline values: CDR1 ENHRY, CDR2 SYGVKD. With 8 bases clipped from V and 5 bases from J, the junction kept 6 bases outside the gene matches. CDR3: CAISQREKDTQYF. CDR3 DNA: TGTGCCATCTCGCAGCGGGAGAAAGATACGCAGTATTTT.

Comment on this clonotype: Compared with germline, one end of the junction differs, possibly owing to a read error. CDR3 in amino acids: CASSLGSGGLNVQYF. In DNA form, the CDR3 reads TGTGCCAGTAGCTTAGGGTCAGGGGGATTGAATGTGCAGTACTTC. V and J are TRBV11-3 and TRBJ2-4; TRBD1 matches 7 bases. Looked up from germline, CDR1 is SGHNT and CDR2 is YENEEA. CDR3 length: 15 residues.

In the case of this clonotype: Just one base apart from a much larger clone, this may be a read error. V and J are TRBV6-6 and TRBJ2-7; unclear D gene. This CDR3 is built from 13 residues. Trimming shortened V by 5 bases and J by 6 bases, and 14 bases separated the two germline ends. The germline V gene has CDR1 MNHNY and CDR2 SVGAGI (reference sequence). The CDR3 DNA follows: TGTGCCAGCAGTGACGATCGACCGGCCGAGCAGTACTTC. This codes for CASSDDRPAEQYF.

The J gene is TRBJ2-3, the V gene TRBV5-1; 7 bases agree with TRBD2. Trimming took 6 bases from V and 2 from J; bases not matched to a gene: 6. Germline assignment: CDR1 SGHRS and CDR2 YFSETQ. CDR3 length: 14 residues. In DNA form, the CDR3 reads TGCGCCAGCAAAAGGGGACTATCCACAGATACGCAGTATTTT. Its protein product is CASKRGLSTDTQYF.

Here the CDR3 reads CSTRGAGGAINYGYTF. The CDR3 coding sequence is TGCAGCACCCGAGGGGCGGGTGGGGCAATTAACTATGGCTACACCTTC. The chain carries TRBV29-1 and TRBJ1-2, with a tentative D call TRBD1 (5 bases). The germline V and J ends were trimmed by 8 bases and 1 base, with 23 bases remaining between them. This CDR3 is 16 amino acids long. Germline V gives CDR1 SQVTM, CDR2 ANQGSEA.

This chain connects TRBV5-1 to TRBJ2-3, with 11 bases lining up with TRBD2. The junction had 4 bases not matched to a gene; V was cut back by 0 bases and J by 4 bases. CDR3 length: 16 residues. Germline V CDR1 and CDR2: SGHRS, YFSETQ. CDR3 sequence reads: CASSLGQLAGADTQYF. CDR3 in DNA: TGCGCCAGCAGCTTGGGACAACTAGCGGGAGCAGATACGCAGTATTTT. Full variable domain (outside the CDR3, taken from reference TRBV5-1 and TRBJ2-3): KAGVTQTPRYLIKTRGQQVTLSCSPISGHRSVSWYQQTPGQGLQFLFEYFSETQRNKGNFPGRFSGRQFSNSRSEMNVSTLELGDSALYLCASSLGQLAGADTQYFGPGTRLTVL.